A single sample gave rise to the 16 T cell receptor beta chains below, sequenced in a study of CD8 T cells in ankylosing spondylitis. TCRdb used MiXCR to reprocess the 5' RACE reads, holding one entry per CDR3 protein. The sample yields roughly 220,000 distinct CDR3 sequences, roughly a tenth seen once. The sequencing input was blood, either unsorted or a sorted T cell fraction (not recorded which). The receptors stem from a male donor with ankylosing spondylitis or in good health (not recorded which).

This clonotype was counted many times. The J gene is TRBJ1-1, the V gene TRBV3-1; D is unclear. There are 14 residues in the CDR3. Germline loops: CDR1 LGHDT, CDR2 YNNKEL (reference sequence). The ends were cut back, 2 bases at V and 2 bases at J, with 9 bases in the middle. For the CDR3, the DNA is TGTGCCAGCAGCCAAACGGGCGGTAACACTGAAGCTTTCTTT. Amino acid sequence: CASSQTGGNTEAFF. Looking up the rest from reference TRBV3-1 and TRBJ1-1 gives the full variable domain: DTAVSQTPKYLVTQMGNDKSIKCEQNLGHDTMYWYKQDSKKFLKIMFSYNNKELIINETVPNRFSPKSPDKAHLNLHINSLELGDSAVYFCASSQTGGNTEAFFGQGTRLTVV.

This clonotype was recorded at least ten times. V gene TRBV5-1 combines with J gene TRBJ2-1; unclear D gene. V lost 4 bases and J 2 bases, leaving 10 bases between the germline ends. The CDR3 loop spans 14 amino acids. CDR1 is SGHRS, CDR2 YFSETQ, per germline. Here the CDR3 DNA reads TGCGCCAGCAGCCCTACCCCCACCTACAATGAGCAGTTCTTC. It codes for CASSPTPTYNEQFF. Using reference TRBV5-1 and TRBJ2-1 for the parts outside the CDR3, the full variable domain is KAGVTQTPRYLIKTRGQQVTLSCSPISGHRSVSWYQQTPGQGLQFLFEYFSETQRNKGNFPGRFSGRQFSNSRSEMNVSTLELGDSALYLCASSPTPTYNEQFFGPGTRLTVL.

CDR3 sequence reads: CASSPGGRGLTGELFF. In DNA form, the CDR3 reads TGTGCCAGCAGCCCCGGCGGGAGGGGGTTAACCGGGGAGCTGTTTTTT. The chain links TRBV5-6 to TRBJ2-2; the match to TRBD2 covers 9 bases. Germline CDR1 is SGHDT and CDR2 is YYEEEE. CDR3 size: 16 residues. Germline trimming cut 4 bases from V and 5 bases from J; bases unmatched to any gene: 9. Filled out from reference TRBV5-6 and TRBJ2-2, the complete variable domain reads DAGVTQSPTHLIKTRGQQVTLRCSPKSGHDTVSWYQQALGQGPQFIFQYYEEEERQRGNFPDRFSGHQFPNYSSELNVNALLLGDSALYLCASSPGGRGLTGELFFGEGSRLTVL.

Regarding this clonotype: A much larger clone differs from this one at a single base, so this may be a read error. The rearrangement joins TRBV20-1 to TRBJ1-1, with D perhaps TRBD1 (5 bases). This CDR3 comprises 14 residues. Per the germline V gene, CDR1 is DFQATT and CDR2 is SNEGSKA (reference sequence). The CDR3 DNA follows: TGCAGTGCTACTCCGGGCAGGGCACACACTGAAGCTCTCTTT. As protein: CSATPGRAHTEALF.

This clonotype was counted many times. The J gene is TRBJ2-1, the V gene TRBV5-6, with D possibly matching TRBD1 (5 bases). The CDR3 sequence is 14 residues long. In germline, CDR1 is SGHDT, CDR2 YYEEEE. Trimming removed 1 base from V and 3 bases from J, with 8 bases in between. CDR3 sequence reads: CASSLLQGYNEQFF. As DNA, the CDR3 is TGTGCCAGCAGCTTGCTCCAGGGCTACAATGAGCAGTTCTTC.

This clonotype showed up many times. The chain has TRBV5-1 and TRBJ2-1; 11 bases align to TRBD2. This CDR3 region has 16 residues. With 2 bases clipped from V and 1 base from J, the junction kept 2 bases outside the gene matches. Per the germline V gene, CDR1 is SGHRS and CDR2 is YFSETQ. The CDR3 sequence is CASSFRLAGSYNEQFF. The CDR3 DNA sequence: TGCGCCAGCAGCTTCAGACTAGCGGGGTCCTACAATGAGCAGTTCTTC.

J is TRBJ1-5 and V is TRBV20-1, with D possibly being TRBD1 (5 bases). Germline CDR1 DFQATT, CDR2 SNEGSKA (reference sequence). This CDR3 spans 15 amino acids. The V end was cut by 3 bases, the J end by 3 bases, with 15 bases between. The CDR3 DNA follows: TGCAGTGCTAGTCCCCCAGGGAGGGACAATCAGCCCCAGCATTTT. This sequence encodes CSASPPGRDNQPQHF.

This clonotype has at least ten counts. The J gene is TRBJ2-7, the V gene TRBV29-1; D is unclear. Trimming stripped 6 bases from V and 0 bases from J, with 6 bases between. The CDR3 has 11 amino acids. Germline V lookup: CDR1 SQVTM, CDR2 ANQGSEA. CDR3 sequence (DNA): TGCAGCGTAAGGAACTCCTACGAGCAGTACTTC. It translates to CSVRNSYEQYF.

This clonotype was found a few times. The J gene is TRBJ2-1, the V gene TRBV7-3; D ambiguous. The germline V gene encodes CDR1 SGHTA and CDR2 FQGTGA. The CDR3 runs to 14 residues. Trimming cost V 3 bases and J 3 bases, with 9 bases left between them. CDR3 coding DNA: TGTGCCAGCAGCTTTGGCCCGGTCTACAATGAGCAGTTCTTC. Its protein is CASSFGPVYNEQFF.

The chain couples TRBV11-3 to TRBJ2-1; 13 bases align to TRBD2. Germline assignment: CDR1 SGHNT and CDR2 YENEEA. The CDR3 has 15 amino acids. The junction had 8 bases not matched to a gene; V was cut back by 8 bases and J by 7 bases. The CDR3 loop reads CASSRLAGGINEQFF. In DNA, the CDR3 is TGTGCCAGCTCGAGACTAGCGGGGGGTATTAATGAGCAGTTCTTC.

The table lists this clonotype with a few counts. A junction end diverges from the germline sequence, so it may reflect a read error. V gene TRBV7-7 combines with J gene TRBJ2-5; possibly TRBD2 for D (6 bases). Germline assignment: CDR1 SSHAT and CDR2 FNYEAQ (reference sequence). This CDR3 comprises 14 residues. This CDR3 is CASSLVRGTETQYF. The CDR3 DNA reads TGTGCTAGCAGCTTAGTGCGGGGTACGGAGACCCAGTACTTC. The complete variable domain, with remaining parts taken from reference TRBV7-7 and TRBJ2-5, reads GAGVSQSPRYKVTKRGQDVTLRCDPISSHATLYWYQQALGQGPEFLTYFNYEAQPDKSGLPSDRFSAERPEGSISTLTIQRTEQRDSAMYRCASSLVRGTETQYFGPGTRLLVL.

This clonotype has at least ten counts. The rearrangement links TRBV9 to TRBJ1-6, with D possibly being TRBD1 (5 bases). This CDR3 spans 16 amino acids. The germline V gene has CDR1 SGDLS and CDR2 YYNGEE. Deletions cut 4 bases from V and 0 bases from J, with 11 bases between. In nucleotides, the CDR3 is TGTGCCAGCAGCTATGACAGCAGCTCCTATAATTCACCCCTCCACTTT. This sequence encodes CASSYDSSSYNSPLHF. Using reference TRBV9 and TRBJ1-6 for the parts outside the CDR3, the full variable domain is DSGVTQTPKHLITATGQRVTLRCSPRSGDLSVYWYQQSLDQGLQFLIQYYNGEERAKGNILERFSAQQFPDLHSELNLSSLELGDSALYFCASSYDSSSYNSPLHFGNGTRLTVT.

The V and J genes are TRBV29-1 and TRBJ2-1; possibly TRBD2 for D (7 bases). The ends were cut back, 2 bases at V and 4 bases at J, with 9 bases in the middle. This CDR3 comprises 13 residues. CDR1 is SQVTM, CDR2 ANQGSEA, per germline. The CDR3 loop reads CSVERGGYNEQFF. In nucleotides, the CDR3 is TGCAGCGTTGAAAGGGGGGGATACAATGAGCAGTTCTTC.

This clonotype was counted only a few times. The V gene is TRBV5-1, the J gene TRBJ1-2, with 7 bases matching TRBD1. J was trimmed by 2 bases and V by 5 bases; bases with no gene match: 15. This CDR3 is 17 amino acids long. Per germline, CDR1 SGHRS and CDR2 YFSETQ. CDR3 protein: CASRPDRNRLENYGYTF. The CDR3 DNA follows: TGCGCCAGCAGGCCGGACAGGAATAGGTTGGAAAACTATGGCTACACCTTC.

CDR3 nucleotide sequence: TGTGCCAGCAAGGACGGGTTTGGTGAAGCTTTCTTT. Translated: CASKDGFGEAFF. The V call is TRBV6-5, the J call TRBJ1-1; no firm D call. In germline, CDR1 is MNHEY, CDR2 SVGAGI. V was cut by 7 bases and J by 7 bases, with 13 bases left in between. The length of the CDR3 is 12 residues.

The chain carries TRBV9 and TRBJ2-3; D not certain. From germline, CDR1 is SGDLS and CDR2 YYNGEE. Trimming removed 3 bases from V and 5 bases from J, with 7 bases in between. The CDR3 is 12 residues long. CDR3 DNA: TGTGCCAGCAGCGAAAATGGAGATACGCAGTATTTT. Residues: CASSENGDTQYF. The complete variable domain, with remaining parts taken from reference TRBV9 and TRBJ2-3, reads DSGVTQTPKHLITATGQRVTLRCSPRSGDLSVYWYQQSLDQGLQFLIQYYNGEERAKGNILERFSAQQFPDLHSELNLSSLELGDSALYFCASSENGDTQYFGPGTRLTVL.